This T cell receptor beta chain stems from a study of a mutant IDH1 vaccine in newly diagnosed glioma. Overall study: The V12 visit happened in week 35, and the V13 visit happened in week 47. Study-level points and caveats: Induction of immune responses by the vaccine occurred in roughly 93% of patients.

The table came from immunoSEQ multiplex PCR; TCRdb's copy has only in-frame clones and leaves some out. The sample has about 34,000 clones, about 83% seen once. This CDR3 comprises 14 residues. CDR1 is MNHEY, CDR2 SVGAGI, per germline. V shed 4 bases, J shed 8 bases, and the junction held 5 bases outside the gene matches. Concerning this clone: The antigen is not known.

Time point indicated: week 47, end of study. A 20-mer mutant IDH1 peptide at 300 ug was injected subcutaneously with topical imiquimod. Vaccinations, eight in total, occurred in weeks 1, 3, 5, 7, 11, 15, 19, 23. The sample here was PBMCs, taken from a glioma patient whose treatment included an IDH1 peptide vaccine. The TCR sequence derives from a woman aged 30 to 39 with glioma. The chain employs TRBV6-5 and TRBJ1-2, with 12 bases identical to TRBD1. The CDR3 DNA reads TGTGCCAGCAGTTTGGGACAGGGGGCTTTCGGCTACACCTTC. It specifies CASSLGQGAFGYTF.